This T cell receptor (beta chain) was retrieved from a study of blood T cell repertoires in COVID-19. Looking at the study overall: Sources were T cells, B-cell-depleted T cells, or PBMCs; the material itself was cDNA or gDNA.

Original data processing: Estimated nucleated cell counts came from reference gene primer amplification. The repertoire was sequenced with immunoSEQ multiplex PCR; TCRdb's copy has only in-frame clones and lacks some. The V and J calls and the clone size are those of that table, but D and trimming were determined from the DNA. The sample includes about 59,000 clones, around 79% seen only once; the top ten take about 14%. The CDR3 is made up of 14 amino acids. Germline V lookup: CDR1 SGHVS, CDR2 FNYEAQ. Trimming removed 4 bases from V and 3 bases from J; junction bases left unmatched: 5. Sequenced input: peripheral blood. The rearrangement joins TRBV7-6 to TRBJ1-1; TRBD1 agrees at 7 bases. The source of this sequence is a woman in her 70s with acute or convalescent COVID-19. CDR3 in amino acids: CASSSDRAYTEAFF. In nucleotides, the CDR3 is TGTGCCAGCAGCTCCGACAGGGCTTACACTGAAGCTTTCTTT. The full variable domain, its missing parts supplied by reference TRBV7-6 and TRBJ1-1, is GAGVSQSPRYKVTKRGQDVALRCDPISGHVSLYWYRQALGQGPEFLTYFNYEAQQDKSGLPNDRFSAERPEGSISTLTIQRTEQRDSAMYRCASSSDRAYTEAFFGQGTRLTVV.